What follows describes a single T cell receptor beta chain. The CDR3 contains 14 residues. Germline values: CDR1 SGHAT, CDR2 FQNNGV. TRB cDNA libraries were made by UMI-labeled 5' RACE. TCRdb re-called the 5' RACE reads; one entry per CDR3 protein, DNA not given. The specimen's table records 70,000 to 95,000 distinct CDR3 sequences. This record belongs to a study of CXCR3-negative and CXCR3-positive naive CD8 T cells. The specimen was naive CXCR3- CD8+ T cells from blood. The subset was: CD45RO-CCR7+CD27+CD95- naive CD8+ T cells lacking CXCR3 (TNR3-). The chain recombines TRBV11-2 with TRBJ1-1. The receptor's source is a human donor in good health. Some clones in this sample may be carry-over from other donors' samples. CDR3 loop: CASSFGPAEGEAFF.